Listed below are T cell receptor beta chains from one sample, sequenced in a study of blood T cell repertoires in COVID-19. Only in-frame clones appear in the TCRdb table, and some are missing; sequencing was by immunoSEQ multiplex PCR. The table has 310,000 or so clones, around 90% seen once. The sample consisted of PBMCs or T cells enriched from blood (not recorded which). Source of these receptors: a woman aged 18-35 years who had recovered from COVID-19. Each CDR3 is given with its conserved first and last residue. A D gene is named only where the DNA matches it firmly. Clone size is stated in some rows and not others, as once, few, many or a class when expanded.

J gene: TRBJ1-1; D gene: -; V gene: TRBV7-6; clone size: once; CDR3 protein: CASSLPTQGVTEAFF; CDR3 DNA: TGTGCCAGCAGCTTACCGACACAGGGAGTCACTGAAGCTTTCTTT
J gene: TRBJ2-7; D gene: TRBD2; V gene: TRBV6-2/TRBV6-3; clone size: -; CDR3 protein: CASSQGLAGGPLYEQYF; CDR3 DNA: TGTGCCAGCAGCCAGGGACTAGCGGGGGGACCGCTCTACGAGCAGTACTTC
J gene: TRBJ1-1; D gene: -; V gene: TRBV12-3/TRBV12-4; clone size: -; CDR3 protein: CASSFGQTEAFF; CDR3 DNA: TGTGCCAGCAGTTTTGGGCAAACTGAAGCTTTCTTT
J gene: TRBJ2-7; D gene: -; V gene: TRBV27; clone size: once; CDR3 protein: CASRVLGGTYEQYF; CDR3 DNA: TGTGCCAGCAGGGTACTAGGGGGAACCTACGAGCAGTACTTC
J gene: TRBJ2-1; D gene: TRBD2; V gene: TRBV5-1; clone size: -; CDR3 protein: CASSLEAGEYNEQFF; CDR3 DNA: TGCGCCAGCAGCTTGGAGGCGGGAGAGTACAATGAGCAGTTCTTC
J gene: TRBJ1-2; D gene: -; V gene: TRBV11-2; clone size: -; CDR3 protein: CASSQGNRANYGYTF; CDR3 DNA: TGTGCCAGCAGCCAAGGGAACAGGGCTAACTATGGCTACACCTTC
J gene: TRBJ1-1; D gene: TRBD1; V gene: TRBV7-3; clone size: many; CDR3 protein: CASSRLAGGSVHTEAFF; CDR3 DNA: TGTGCCAGCAGCCGTTTAGCAGGGGGAAGTGTTCACACTGAAGCTTTCTTT
J gene: TRBJ1-2; D gene: TRBD1; V gene: TRBV5-4; clone size: -; CDR3 protein: CASSLDPGTAYGYTF; CDR3 DNA: TGTGCCAGCAGCTTGGACCCCGGGACAGCCTATGGCTACACCTTC
J gene: TRBJ2-1; D gene: TRBD2; V gene: TRBV24-1; clone size: -; CDR3 protein: CATSESLAGIGNEQFF; CDR3 DNA: TGTGCCACCAGTGAGTCCCTAGCGGGTATAGGCAATGAGCAGTTCTTC
J gene: TRBJ2-7; D gene: TRBD1; V gene: TRBV19; clone size: -; CDR3 protein: CASSITGGSYEQYF; CDR3 DNA: TGTGCCAGTAGTATCACAGGGGGGTCCTACGAGCAGTACTTC
J gene: TRBJ1-1; D gene: -; V gene: TRBV7-3; clone size: -; CDR3 protein: CASSLIGGVSLNTEAFF; CDR3 DNA: TGTGCCAGCAGCTTAATTGGCGGGGTCAGTTTGAACACTGAAGCTTTCTTT
J gene: TRBJ1-1; D gene: -; V gene: TRBV5-1; clone size: -; CDR3 protein: CASSISGEAFF; CDR3 DNA: TGCGCCAGCAGCATCAGTGGTGAAGCTTTCTTT
J gene: TRBJ1-2; D gene: -; V gene: TRBV27; clone size: -; CDR3 protein: CASRPVENYGYTF; CDR3 DNA: TGTGCCAGCCGCCCCGTGGAGAACTATGGCTACACCTTC
J gene: TRBJ1-3; D gene: -; V gene: TRBV5-6; clone size: -; CDR3 protein: CASSLRITSGNTIYF; CDR3 DNA: TGTGCCAGCAGCTTGCGTATAACTTCTGGAAACACCATATATTTT
J gene: TRBJ2-3; D gene: -; V gene: TRBV7-6; clone size: -; CDR3 protein: CASSLVGGATDTQYF; CDR3 DNA: TGTGCCAGCAGCTTAGTCGGTGGGGCTACAGATACGCAGTATTTT
J gene: TRBJ1-2; D gene: TRBD1; V gene: TRBV5-1; clone size: -; CDR3 protein: CASSLTGENYGYTF; CDR3 DNA: TGCGCCAGCAGCTTGACAGGGGAGAACTATGGCTACACCTTC
J gene: TRBJ1-2; D gene: -; V gene: TRBV4-3; clone size: -; CDR3 protein: CASSHTGDNGYTF; CDR3 DNA: TGCGCCAGCAGCCACACCGGGGATAATGGCTACACCTTC
J gene: TRBJ2-1; D gene: -; V gene: TRBV19; clone size: once; CDR3 protein: CASRPGSYNEQFF; CDR3 DNA: TGTGCCAGTAGGCCCGGCTCCTACAATGAGCAGTTCTTC
J gene: TRBJ2-7; D gene: -; V gene: TRBV11-2; clone size: -; CDR3 protein: CASSLGLRGLYEQYF; CDR3 DNA: TGTGCCAGCAGCTTGGGCTTAAGGGGACTCTACGAGCAGTACTTC
J gene: TRBJ1-2; D gene: -; V gene: TRBV28; clone size: -; CDR3 protein: CASRTARMNGHYGYTF; CDR3 DNA: TGTGCCAGCAGAACTGCACGGATGAATGGGCACTATGGCTACACCTTC
J gene: TRBJ2-7; D gene: -; V gene: TRBV7-2; clone size: -; CDR3 protein: CASSYLNSYRDEQYF; CDR3 DNA: TGTGCCAGCAGCTACCTCAATTCCTACAGGGACGAGCAGTACTTC
J gene: TRBJ1-2; D gene: -; V gene: TRBV6-1; clone size: -; CDR3 protein: CASSEDWQDYGYTF; CDR3 DNA: TGTGCCAGCAGTGAAGATTGGCAGGACTATGGCTACACCTTC
J gene: TRBJ2-7; D gene: TRBD2; V gene: TRBV4-3; clone size: -; CDR3 protein: CASSQVSPSGGVIYEQYF; CDR3 DNA: TGCGCCAGCAGCCAAGTTTCCCCCAGCGGGGGGGTGATCTACGAGCAGTACTTC